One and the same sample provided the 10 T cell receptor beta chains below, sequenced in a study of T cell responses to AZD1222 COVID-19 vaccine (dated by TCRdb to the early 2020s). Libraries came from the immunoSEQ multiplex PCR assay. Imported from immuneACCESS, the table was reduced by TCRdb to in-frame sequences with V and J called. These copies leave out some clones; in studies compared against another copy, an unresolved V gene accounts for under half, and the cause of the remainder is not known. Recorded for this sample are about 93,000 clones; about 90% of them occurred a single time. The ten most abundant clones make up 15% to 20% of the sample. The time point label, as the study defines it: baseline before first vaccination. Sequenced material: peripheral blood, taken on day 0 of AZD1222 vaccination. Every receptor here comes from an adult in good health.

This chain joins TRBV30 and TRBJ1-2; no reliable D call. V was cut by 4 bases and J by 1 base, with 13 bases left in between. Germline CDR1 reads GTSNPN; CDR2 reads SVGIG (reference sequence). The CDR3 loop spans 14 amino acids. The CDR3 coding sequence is TGTGCCTGGAACCGGGATCCCGGTAACTATGGCTACACCTTC. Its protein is CAWNRDPGNYGYTF.

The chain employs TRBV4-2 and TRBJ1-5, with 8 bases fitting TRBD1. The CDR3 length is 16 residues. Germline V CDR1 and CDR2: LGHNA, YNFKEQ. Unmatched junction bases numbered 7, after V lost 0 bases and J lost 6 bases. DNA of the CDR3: TGTGCCAGCAGCCAAGATGGCGGGGACAGGCTTCAGCCCCAGCATTTT. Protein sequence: CASSQDGGDRLQPQHF.

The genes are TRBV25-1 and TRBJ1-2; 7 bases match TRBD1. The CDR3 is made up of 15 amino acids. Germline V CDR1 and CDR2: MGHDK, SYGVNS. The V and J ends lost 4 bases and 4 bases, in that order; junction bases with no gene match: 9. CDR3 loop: CASSGQTGYGYGYTF. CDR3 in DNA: TGTGCCAGCAGTGGGCAGACAGGGTATGGCTATGGCTACACCTTC.

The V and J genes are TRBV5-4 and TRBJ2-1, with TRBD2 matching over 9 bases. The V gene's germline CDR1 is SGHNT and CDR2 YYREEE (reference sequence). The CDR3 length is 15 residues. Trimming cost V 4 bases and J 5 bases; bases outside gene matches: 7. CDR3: CASSPGTSIDNEQFF. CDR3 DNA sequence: TGTGCCAGCAGCCCGGGGACTAGCATCGACAATGAGCAGTTCTTC.

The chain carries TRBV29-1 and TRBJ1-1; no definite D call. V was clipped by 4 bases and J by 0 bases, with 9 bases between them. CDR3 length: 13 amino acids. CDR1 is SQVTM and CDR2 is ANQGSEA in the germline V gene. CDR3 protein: CSVGRDMNTEAFF. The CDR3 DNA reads TGCAGCGTTGGTAGGGATATGAACACTGAAGCTTTCTTT.

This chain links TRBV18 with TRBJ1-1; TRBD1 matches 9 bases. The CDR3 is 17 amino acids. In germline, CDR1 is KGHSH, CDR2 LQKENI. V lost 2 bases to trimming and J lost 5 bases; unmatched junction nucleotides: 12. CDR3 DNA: TGTGCCAGCTCACCAATTACCGGGACAGGGCGAGGGACTGAAGCTTTCTTT. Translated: CASSPITGTGRGTEAFF.

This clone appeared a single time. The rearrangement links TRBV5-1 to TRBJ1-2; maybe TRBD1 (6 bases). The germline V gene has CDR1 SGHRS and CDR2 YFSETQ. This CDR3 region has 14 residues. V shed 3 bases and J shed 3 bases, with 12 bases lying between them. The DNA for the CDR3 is TGCGCCAGCAGCTCCCGTGCAGGGGACTATGGCTACACCTTC. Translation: CASSSRAGDYGYTF.

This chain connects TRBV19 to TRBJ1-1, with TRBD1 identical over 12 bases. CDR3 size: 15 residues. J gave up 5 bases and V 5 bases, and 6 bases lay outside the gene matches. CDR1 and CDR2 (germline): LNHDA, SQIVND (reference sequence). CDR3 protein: CASSPPGQGATEAFF. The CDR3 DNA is TGTGCCAGTAGTCCCCCGGGACAGGGGGCGACTGAAGCTTTCTTT.

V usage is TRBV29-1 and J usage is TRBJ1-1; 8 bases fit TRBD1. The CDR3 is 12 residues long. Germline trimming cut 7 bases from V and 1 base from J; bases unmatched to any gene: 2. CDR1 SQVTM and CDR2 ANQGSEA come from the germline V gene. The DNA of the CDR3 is TGCAGCGCCGGACAGGGGAACACTGAAGCTTTCTTT. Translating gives CSAGQGNTEAFF.

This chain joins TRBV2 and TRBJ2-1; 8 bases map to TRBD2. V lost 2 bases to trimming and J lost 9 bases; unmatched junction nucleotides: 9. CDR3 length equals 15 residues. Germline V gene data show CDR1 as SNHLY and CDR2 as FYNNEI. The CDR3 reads CASSETAGAGAEQFF. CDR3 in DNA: TGTGCCAGCAGTGAAACAGCGGGGGCTGGGGCTGAGCAGTTCTTC.